The clone carrying this TCR beta chain was counted between two and nine times. This sample is part of a study of blood T cell repertoires in COVID-19. Study overall: Acute-phase and convalescent COVID-19 samples originated in the United States, Italy and Spain.

The CDR3 covers 13 residues. The V gene end was trimmed by 4 bases and the J gene end by 5 bases; junction bases not matched to a gene: 1. The germline gives CDR1 LGHNA, CDR2 YSLEER. The data were produced by immunoSEQ multiplex PCR, yet TCRdb's version contains in-frame clones alone and is incomplete. The data show a few hundred thousand clones, 86% seen once. Input material: PBMCs or T cells enriched from blood (not recorded which). The chain recombines TRBV4-3 with TRBJ1-4; 7 nucleotides agree with TRBD1. The receptor comes from a woman between 35 and 50 years old with acute COVID-19. This chain's CDR3 is CASSRDRNEKLFF. The CDR3 DNA sequence: TGCGCCAGCAGCCGGGACAGAAATGAAAAACTGTTTTTT.